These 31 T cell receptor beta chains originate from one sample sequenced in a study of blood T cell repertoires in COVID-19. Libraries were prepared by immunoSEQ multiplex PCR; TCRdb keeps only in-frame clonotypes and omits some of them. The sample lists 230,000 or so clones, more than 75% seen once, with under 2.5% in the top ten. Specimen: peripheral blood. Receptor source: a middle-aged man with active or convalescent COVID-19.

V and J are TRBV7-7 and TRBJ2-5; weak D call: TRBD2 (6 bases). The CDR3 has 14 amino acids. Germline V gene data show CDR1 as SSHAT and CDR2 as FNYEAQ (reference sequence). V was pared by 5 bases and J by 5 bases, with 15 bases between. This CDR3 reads CASSPGGSGETQYF. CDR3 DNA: TGTGCCAGCAGCCCTGGGGGGTCAGGGGAGACCCAGTACTTC.

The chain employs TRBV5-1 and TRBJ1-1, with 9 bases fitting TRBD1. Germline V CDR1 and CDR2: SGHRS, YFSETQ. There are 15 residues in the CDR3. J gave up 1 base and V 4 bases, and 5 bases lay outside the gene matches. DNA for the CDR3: TGCGCCAGCAGCATGGGACAGGGACGGAACACTGAAGCTTTCTTT. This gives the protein CASSMGQGRNTEAFF.

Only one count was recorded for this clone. CDR3 sequence reads: CASSRTGEQYF. CDR3 nucleotide sequence: TGTGCCAGCAGTAGGACAGGGGAGCAGTACTTC. V usage is TRBV6-1 and J usage is TRBJ2-7; 8 nucleotides match TRBD1. Losses at the gene ends were 5 bases for V and 7 bases for J; bases not matched to a gene: 1. The CDR3 totals 11 residues. Looked up from germline, CDR1 is MNHNS and CDR2 is SASEGT.

The CDR3 protein is CASSYERSYEQYF. CDR3 coding DNA: TGTGCCAGCAGTTATGAGCGTTCTTACGAGCAGTACTTC. The V call is TRBV6-2 or TRBV6-3, the J call TRBJ2-7; D unresolved. The CDR3 has 13 residues. Trimming cost V 3 bases and J 4 bases, with 10 bases left between them. The germline gives CDR1 MNHEY, CDR2 SVGEGT.

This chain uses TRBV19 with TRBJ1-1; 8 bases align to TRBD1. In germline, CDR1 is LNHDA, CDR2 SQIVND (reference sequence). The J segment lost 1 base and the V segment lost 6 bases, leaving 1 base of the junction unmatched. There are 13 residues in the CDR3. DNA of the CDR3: TGTGCCAGTAGAGGGACAGGGAACACTGAAGCTTTCTTT. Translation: CASRGTGNTEAFF.

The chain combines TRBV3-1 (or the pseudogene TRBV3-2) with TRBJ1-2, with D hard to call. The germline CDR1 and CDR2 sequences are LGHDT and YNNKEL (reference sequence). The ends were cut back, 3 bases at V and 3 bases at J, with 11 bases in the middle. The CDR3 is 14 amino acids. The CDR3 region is CASSQTSVDYGYTF. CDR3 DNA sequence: TGTGCCAGCAGCCAGACATCGGTCGACTATGGCTACACCTTC.

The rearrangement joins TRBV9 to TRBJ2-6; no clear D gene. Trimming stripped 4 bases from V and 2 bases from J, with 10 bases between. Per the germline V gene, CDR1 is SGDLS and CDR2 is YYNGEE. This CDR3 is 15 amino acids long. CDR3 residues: CASSSTTPGANVLTF. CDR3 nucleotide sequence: TGTGCCAGCAGCTCGACAACTCCTGGGGCCAACGTCCTGACTTTC.

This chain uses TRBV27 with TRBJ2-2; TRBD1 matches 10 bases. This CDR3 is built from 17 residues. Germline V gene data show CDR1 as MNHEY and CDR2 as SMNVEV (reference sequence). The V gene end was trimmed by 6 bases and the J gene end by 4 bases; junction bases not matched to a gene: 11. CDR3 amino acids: CASRGGQGGVITGELFF. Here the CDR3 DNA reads TGTGCCAGCAGAGGCGGACAGGGGGGAGTGATCACCGGGGAGCTGTTTTTT.

Here the CDR3 DNA reads TGTGCCAGCAGCGGGGACCTCGGAGGGGACAATGAGCAGTTCTTC. The encoded protein is CASSGDLGGDNEQFF. V and J are TRBV9 and TRBJ2-1, with TRBD2 as a possible D gene (6 bases). Trimming shortened V by 3 bases and J by 5 bases, and 15 bases separated the two germline ends. The CDR3 contains 15 residues. The germline V gene has CDR1 SGDLS and CDR2 YYNGEE.

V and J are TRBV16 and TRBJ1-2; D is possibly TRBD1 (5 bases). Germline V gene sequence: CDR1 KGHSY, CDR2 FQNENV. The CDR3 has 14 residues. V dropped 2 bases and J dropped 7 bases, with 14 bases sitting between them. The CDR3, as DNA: TGTGCCAGCAGCCAAGTGATCATGGGGCCTGGCTACACCTTC. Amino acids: CASSQVIMGPGYTF.

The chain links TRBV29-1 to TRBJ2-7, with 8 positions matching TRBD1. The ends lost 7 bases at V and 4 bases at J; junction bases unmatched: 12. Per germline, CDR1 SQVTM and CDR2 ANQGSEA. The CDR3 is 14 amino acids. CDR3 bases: TGCAGCGCACTCCGGGACAGGCCCCTTTACGAGCAGTACTTC. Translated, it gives CSALRDRPLYEQYF.

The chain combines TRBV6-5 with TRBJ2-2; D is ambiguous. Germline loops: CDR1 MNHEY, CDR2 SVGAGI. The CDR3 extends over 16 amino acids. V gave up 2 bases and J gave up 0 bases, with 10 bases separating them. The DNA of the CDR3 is TGTGCCAGCAGTTACGCAGGCTACGCGAACACCGGGGAGCTGTTTTTT. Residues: CASSYAGYANTGELFF.

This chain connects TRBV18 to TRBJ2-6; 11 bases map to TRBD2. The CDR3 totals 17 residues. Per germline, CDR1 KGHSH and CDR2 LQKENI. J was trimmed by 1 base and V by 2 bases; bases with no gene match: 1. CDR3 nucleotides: TGTGCCAGCTCACCAACTAGCGGGAGATCTGGGGCCAACGTCCTGACTTTC. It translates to CASSPTSGRSGANVLTF.

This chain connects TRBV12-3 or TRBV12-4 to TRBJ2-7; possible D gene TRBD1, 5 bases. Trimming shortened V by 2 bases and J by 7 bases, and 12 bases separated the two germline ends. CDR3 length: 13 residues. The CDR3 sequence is CASSLRGSQEQYF. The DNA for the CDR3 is TGTGCCAGCAGTTTAAGGGGCAGCCAGGAGCAGTACTTC.

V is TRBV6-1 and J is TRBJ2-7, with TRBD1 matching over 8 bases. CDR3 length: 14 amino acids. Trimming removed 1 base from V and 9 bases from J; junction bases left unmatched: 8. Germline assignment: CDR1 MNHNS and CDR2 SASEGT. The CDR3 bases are TGTGCCAGCAGTGAAGTGATACAGGGGGGCGCGCAGTACTTC. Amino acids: CASSEVIQGGAQYF.

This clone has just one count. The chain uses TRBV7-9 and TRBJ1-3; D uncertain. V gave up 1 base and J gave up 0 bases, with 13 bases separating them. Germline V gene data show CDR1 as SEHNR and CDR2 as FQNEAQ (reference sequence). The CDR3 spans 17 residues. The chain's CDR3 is CASSLVIEVFSGNTIYF. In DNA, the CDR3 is TGTGCCAGCAGCTTAGTGATTGAGGTCTTCTCTGGAAACACCATATATTTT. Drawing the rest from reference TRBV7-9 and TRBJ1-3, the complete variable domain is DTGVSQNPRHKITKRGQNVTFRCDPISEHNRLYWYRQTLGQGPEFLTYFQNEAQLEKSRLLSDRFSAERPKGSFSTLEIQRTEQGDSAMYLCASSLVIEVFSGNTIYFGEGSWLTVV.

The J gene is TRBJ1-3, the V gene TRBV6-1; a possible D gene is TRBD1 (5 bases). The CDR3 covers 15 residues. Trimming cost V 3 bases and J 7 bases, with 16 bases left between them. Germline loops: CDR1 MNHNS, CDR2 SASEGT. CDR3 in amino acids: CASSDPGGIVNTIYF. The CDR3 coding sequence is TGTGCCAGCAGTGACCCCGGGGGGATAGTGAACACCATATATTTT.

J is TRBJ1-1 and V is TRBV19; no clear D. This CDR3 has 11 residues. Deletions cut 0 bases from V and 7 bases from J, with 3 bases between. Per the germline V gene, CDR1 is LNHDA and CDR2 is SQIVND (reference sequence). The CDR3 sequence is CASSIDYEAFF. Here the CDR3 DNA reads TGTGCCAGTAGTATAGACTATGAAGCTTTCTTT.

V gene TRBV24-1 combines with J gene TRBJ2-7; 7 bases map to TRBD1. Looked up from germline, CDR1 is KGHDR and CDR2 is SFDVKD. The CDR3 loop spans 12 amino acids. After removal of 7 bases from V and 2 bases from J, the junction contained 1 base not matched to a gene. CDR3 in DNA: TGTGCCACCAGGGGACAGACCTACGAGCAGTACTTC. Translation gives CATRGQTYEQYF.

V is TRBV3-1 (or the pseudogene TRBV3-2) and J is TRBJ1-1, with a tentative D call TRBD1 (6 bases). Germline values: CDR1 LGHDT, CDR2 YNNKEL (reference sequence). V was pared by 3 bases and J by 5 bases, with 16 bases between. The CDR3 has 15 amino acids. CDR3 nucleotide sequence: TGTGCCAGCAGCCACACCACAGGGAAACGAACTGAAGCTTTCTTT. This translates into CASSHTTGKRTEAFF.

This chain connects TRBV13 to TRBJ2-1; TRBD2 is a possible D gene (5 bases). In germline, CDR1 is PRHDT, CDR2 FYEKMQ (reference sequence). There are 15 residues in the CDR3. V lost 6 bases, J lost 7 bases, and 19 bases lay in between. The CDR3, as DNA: TGTGCCAGCAGTCTGGCGGGCAAGTGGGGTAATGAGCAGTTCTTC. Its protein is CASSLAGKWGNEQFF.

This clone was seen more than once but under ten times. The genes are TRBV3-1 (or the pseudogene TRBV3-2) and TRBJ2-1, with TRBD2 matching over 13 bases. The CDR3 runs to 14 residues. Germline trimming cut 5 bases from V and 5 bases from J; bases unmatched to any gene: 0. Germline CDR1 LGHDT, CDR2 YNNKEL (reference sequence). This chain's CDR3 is CASSGLAGDNEQFF. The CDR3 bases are TGTGCCAGCAGCGGACTAGCGGGGGACAATGAGCAGTTCTTC.

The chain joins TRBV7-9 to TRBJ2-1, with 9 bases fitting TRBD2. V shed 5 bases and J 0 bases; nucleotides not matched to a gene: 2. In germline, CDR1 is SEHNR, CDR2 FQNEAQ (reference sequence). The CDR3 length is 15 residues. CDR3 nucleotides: TGTGCCAGCAGCACGGGACTAGCCTCCTACAATGAGCAGTTCTTC. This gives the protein CASSTGLASYNEQFF.

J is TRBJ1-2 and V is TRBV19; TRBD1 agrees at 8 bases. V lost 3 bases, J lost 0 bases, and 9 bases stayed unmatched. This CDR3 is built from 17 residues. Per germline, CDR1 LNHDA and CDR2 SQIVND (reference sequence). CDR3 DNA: TGTGCCAGTAGTATGTGGCAGGGGGCGACCTCTAACTATGGCTACACCTTC. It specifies CASSMWQGATSNYGYTF.

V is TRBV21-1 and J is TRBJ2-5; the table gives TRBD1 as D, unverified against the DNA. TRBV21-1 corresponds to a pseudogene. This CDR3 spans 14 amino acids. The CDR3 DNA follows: TGTGCCAGCAGTATACAGGGGAGTTGGGAGACCCAGTACTTC. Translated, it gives CASSIQGSWETQYF.

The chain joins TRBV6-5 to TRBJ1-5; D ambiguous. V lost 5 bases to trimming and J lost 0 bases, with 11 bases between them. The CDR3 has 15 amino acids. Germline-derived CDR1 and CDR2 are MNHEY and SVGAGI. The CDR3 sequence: CASSRGQFSNQPQHF. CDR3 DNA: TGTGCCAGCAGTAGAGGGCAGTTTAGCAATCAGCCCCAGCATTTT.

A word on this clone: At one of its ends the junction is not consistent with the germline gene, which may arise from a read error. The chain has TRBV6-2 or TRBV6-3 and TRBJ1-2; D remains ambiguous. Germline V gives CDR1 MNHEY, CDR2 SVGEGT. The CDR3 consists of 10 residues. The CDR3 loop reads CASSYSEMKF. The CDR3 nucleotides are TGTGCCAGCAGTTACTCCGAGATGAAATTC.

This chain's CDR3 is CASSLDYSGTGLSYEQYF. The CDR3 DNA follows: TGCGCCAGCAGCTTGGACTACTCCGGGACAGGCTTATCCTACGAGCAGTACTTC. This sequence joins TRBV5-1 and TRBJ2-7; 8 bases are shared with TRBD1. Germline loops: CDR1 SGHRS, CDR2 YFSETQ. With 0 bases clipped from V and 1 base from J, the junction kept 12 bases outside the gene matches. The CDR3 has 18 amino acids.

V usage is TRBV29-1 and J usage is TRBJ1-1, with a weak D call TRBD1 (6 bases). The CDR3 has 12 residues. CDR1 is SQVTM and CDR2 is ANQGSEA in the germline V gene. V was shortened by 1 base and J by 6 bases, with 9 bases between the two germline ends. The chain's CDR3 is CSVEVGTPEAFF. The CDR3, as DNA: TGCAGCGTTGAAGTAGGGACACCTGAAGCTTTCTTT.

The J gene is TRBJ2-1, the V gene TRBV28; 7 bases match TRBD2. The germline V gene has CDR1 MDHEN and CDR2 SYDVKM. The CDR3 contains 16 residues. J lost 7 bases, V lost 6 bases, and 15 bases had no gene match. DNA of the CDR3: TGTGCCAGCAGAGGGGCGGGCGGGAGAAGAGGAAATGAGCAGTTCTTC. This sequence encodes CASRGAGGRRGNEQFF.

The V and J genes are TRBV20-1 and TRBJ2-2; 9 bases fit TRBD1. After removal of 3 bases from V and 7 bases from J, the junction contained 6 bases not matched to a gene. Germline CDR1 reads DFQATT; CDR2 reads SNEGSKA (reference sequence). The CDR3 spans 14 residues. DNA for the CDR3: TGCAGTGCTAGTAGGGACAGGGTGATCGGGGAGCTGTTTTTT. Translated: CSASRDRVIGELFF.